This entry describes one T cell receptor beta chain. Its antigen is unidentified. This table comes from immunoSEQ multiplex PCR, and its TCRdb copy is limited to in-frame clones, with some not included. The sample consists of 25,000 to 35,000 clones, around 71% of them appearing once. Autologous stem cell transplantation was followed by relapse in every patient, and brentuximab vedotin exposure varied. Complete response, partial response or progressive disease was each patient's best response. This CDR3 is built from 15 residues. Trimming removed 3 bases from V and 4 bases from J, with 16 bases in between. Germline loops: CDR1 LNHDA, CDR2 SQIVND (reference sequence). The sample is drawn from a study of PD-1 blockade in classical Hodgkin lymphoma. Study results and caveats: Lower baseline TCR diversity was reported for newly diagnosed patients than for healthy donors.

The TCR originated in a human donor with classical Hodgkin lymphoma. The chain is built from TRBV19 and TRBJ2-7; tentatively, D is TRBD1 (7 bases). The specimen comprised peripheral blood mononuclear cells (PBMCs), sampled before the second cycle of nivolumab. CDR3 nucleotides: TGTGCCAGTAGTATGGGGCCAGGGGGGAGATACGAGCAGTACTTC. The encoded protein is CASSMGPGGRYEQYF.